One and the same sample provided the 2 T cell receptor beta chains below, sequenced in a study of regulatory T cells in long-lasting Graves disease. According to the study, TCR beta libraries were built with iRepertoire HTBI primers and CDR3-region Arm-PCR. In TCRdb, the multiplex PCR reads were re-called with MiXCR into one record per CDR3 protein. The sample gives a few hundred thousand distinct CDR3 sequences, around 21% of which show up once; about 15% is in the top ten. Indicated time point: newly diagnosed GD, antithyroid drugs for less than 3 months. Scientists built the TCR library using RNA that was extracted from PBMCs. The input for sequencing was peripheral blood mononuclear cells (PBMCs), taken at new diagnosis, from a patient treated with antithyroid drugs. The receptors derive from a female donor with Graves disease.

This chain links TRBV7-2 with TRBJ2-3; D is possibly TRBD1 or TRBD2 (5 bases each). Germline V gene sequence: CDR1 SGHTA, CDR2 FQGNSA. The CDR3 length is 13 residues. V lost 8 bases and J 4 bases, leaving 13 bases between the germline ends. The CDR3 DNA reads TGTGCCAGCGGCGTCGGGGCGGCAGATACGCAGTATTTT. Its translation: CASGVGAADTQYF. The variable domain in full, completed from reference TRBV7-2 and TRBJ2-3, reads GAGVSQSPSNKVTEKGKDVELRCDPISGHTALYWYRQSLGQGLEFLIYFQGNSAPDKSGLPSDRFSAERTGGSVSTLTIQRTQQEDSAVYLCASGVGAADTQYFGPGTRLTVL.

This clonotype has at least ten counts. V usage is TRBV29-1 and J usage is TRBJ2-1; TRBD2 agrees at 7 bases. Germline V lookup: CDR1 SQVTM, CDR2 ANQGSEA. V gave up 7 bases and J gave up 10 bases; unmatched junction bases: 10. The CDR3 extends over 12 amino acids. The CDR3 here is CSAAGVGAEQFF. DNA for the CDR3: TGCAGCGCCGCGGGAGTCGGGGCGGAGCAGTTCTTC.